These 2 T cell receptor beta chains came from one sample sequenced in a study of regulatory T cells in long-lasting Graves disease. The time point is: persistent/refractory GD, antithyroid drugs over 5 years with positive TRAb. From PBMCs, RNA was extracted and then used to make the TCR library. For TCR beta, libraries came from iRepertoire HTBI primers and Arm-PCR of CDR3 regions. TCRdb independently ran MiXCR on the multiplex PCR reads; one entry per CDR3 protein. The top ten clones hold 20% of a sample with 350,000 to 450,000 distinct CDR3 sequences, 20% of them seen once. Specimen: peripheral blood mononuclear cells (PBMCs), collected when the disease was refractory, from a patient treated with antithyroid drugs. The receptor set was obtained from a female donor with Graves disease.

This clonotype was detected a few times. The CDR3 region is CASSFLVLNTEAFF. The CDR3 DNA sequence: TGTGCCAGCAGTTTCTTGGTTCTGAACACTGAAGCTTTCTTT. The rearrangement links TRBV12-3 or TRBV12-4 to TRBJ1-1; D gene uncertain. Trimming removed 3 bases from V and 0 bases from J, with 8 bases in between. This CDR3 is 14 amino acids long.

This clonotype was detected many times. The gene calls are TRBV12-3 or TRBV12-4 and TRBJ1-2, with D tentatively TRBD1 (5 bases). The CDR3 is 15 residues long. V was clipped by 3 bases and J by 4 bases, with 15 bases between them. This CDR3 reads CASSLRGGGIYGYTF. The CDR3 DNA follows: TGTGCCAGCAGTTTGCGGGGTGGGGGGATCTATGGCTACACCTTC.